This TCR beta chain was obtained from a study of cytomegalovirus exposure and HLA in healthy donors. Germline loops: CDR1 MDHEN, CDR2 SYDVKM. The CDR3 runs to 18 residues. Trimming cost V 1 base and J 2 bases; bases outside gene matches: 3. Profiling relied on immunoSEQ multiplex PCR, and the TCRdb table lists in-frame clones only, not all of them. The profile shows about 360,000 clones, 80% to 90% of them singletons. The source of this sequence is a woman younger than 35 in good health and CMV-seronegative. Sequencing was carried out using PBMCs. This chain connects TRBV28 to TRBJ2-2; 14 positions agree with TRBD2. The CDR3 loop is CASSLLGLAGVNTGELFF. The CDR3 bases are TGTGCCAGCAGTTTATTGGGACTAGCGGGGGTTAACACCGGGGAGCTGTTTTTT.